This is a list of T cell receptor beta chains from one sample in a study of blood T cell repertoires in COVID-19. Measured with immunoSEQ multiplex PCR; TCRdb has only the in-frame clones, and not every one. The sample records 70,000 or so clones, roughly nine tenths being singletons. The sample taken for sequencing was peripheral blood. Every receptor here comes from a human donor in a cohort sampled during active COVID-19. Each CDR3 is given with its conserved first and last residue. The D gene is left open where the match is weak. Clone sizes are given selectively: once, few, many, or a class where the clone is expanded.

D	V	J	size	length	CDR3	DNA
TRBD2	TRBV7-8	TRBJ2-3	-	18	CASSLVAGGPLSRDTQYF	TGTGCCAGCAGCTTAGTAGCGGGAGGGCCCTTATCTAGGGATACGCAGTATTTT
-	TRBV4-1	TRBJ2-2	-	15	CASSQDGPNTGELFF	TGCGCCAGCAGCCAAGATGGGCCGAACACCGGGGAGCTGTTTTTT
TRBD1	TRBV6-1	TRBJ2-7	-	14	CASSDGQGLYEQYF	TGTGCCAGCAGTGATGGACAGGGCCTTTACGAGCAGTACTTC
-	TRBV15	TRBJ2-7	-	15	CATSRDLGGPYEQYF	TGTGCCACCAGCAGAGATCTAGGGGGACCCTACGAGCAGTACTTC
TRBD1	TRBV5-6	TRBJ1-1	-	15	CASADTLTGRTEAFF	TGTGCCAGCGCGGATACCTTGACAGGGCGGACTGAAGCTTTCTTT
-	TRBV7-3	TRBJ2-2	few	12	CASSLILGELFF	TGTGCCAGCAGCTTAATCCTCGGGGAGCTGTTTTTT
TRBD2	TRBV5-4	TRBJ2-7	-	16	CASSFGGLAGTYEQYF	TGTGCCAGCAGCTTCGGGGGACTAGCGGGGACCTACGAGCAGTACTTC
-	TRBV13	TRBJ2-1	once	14	CASSAGLPWNEQFF	TGTGCCAGCAGCGCGGGACTGCCGTGGAATGAGCAGTTCTTC
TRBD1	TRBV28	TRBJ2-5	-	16	CASSMDRIDLGETQYF	TGTGCCAGCAGCATGGACAGGATCGATTTGGGGGAGACCCAGTACTTC
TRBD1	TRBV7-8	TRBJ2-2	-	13	CASSVDRAGELFF	TGTGCCAGCAGCGTCGACAGGGCCGGGGAGCTGTTTTTT
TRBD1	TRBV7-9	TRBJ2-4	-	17	CASGGGDRILAKNIQYF	TGTGCCAGCGGTGGTGGGGACAGAATCCTAGCCAAAAACATTCAGTACTTC
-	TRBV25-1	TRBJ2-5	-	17	CASSSIASSEYQETQYF	TGTGCCAGCTCTTCCATAGCCAGCTCGGAATACCAAGAGACCCAGTACTTC
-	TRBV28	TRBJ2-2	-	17	CASSQSRRRGWTGELFF	TGTGCCAGCAGTCAGTCCCGGAGGAGGGGTTGGACCGGGGAGCTGTTTTTT
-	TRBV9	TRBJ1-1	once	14	CASSVDSMNTEAFF	TGTGCCAGCAGCGTGGACAGCATGAACACTGAAGCTTTCTTT
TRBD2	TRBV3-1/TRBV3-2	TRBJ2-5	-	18	CASSQDLTSGSSLETQYF	TGTGCCAGCAGCCAAGATTTAACTAGCGGGAGTAGTTTAGAGACCCAGTACTTC
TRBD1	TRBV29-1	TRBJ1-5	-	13	CSVTTGGDQPQHF	TGCAGCGTTACGACAGGGGGGGATCAGCCCCAGCATTTT
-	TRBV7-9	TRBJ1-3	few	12	CASSPAGNTIYF	TGTGCCAGCAGCCCCGCCGGGAACACCATATATTTT
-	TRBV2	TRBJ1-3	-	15	CASSEAGRGGNTIYF	TGTGCCAGCAGTGAAGCAGGGAGAGGTGGAAACACCATATATTTT
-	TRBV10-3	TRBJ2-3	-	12	CAISEGRDTQYF	TGTGCCATCAGTGAGGGCAGAGATACGCAGTATTTT
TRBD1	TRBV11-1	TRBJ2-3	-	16	CASSLAQGAMTDTQYF	TGTGCCAGCAGCTTAGCACAGGGGGCCATGACAGATACGCAGTATTTT
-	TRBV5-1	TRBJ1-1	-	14	CASSLESRNTEAFF	TGCGCCAGCAGCTTGGAGAGTAGGAACACTGAAGCTTTCTTT
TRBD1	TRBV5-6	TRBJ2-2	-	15	CASSLQGRRTGELFF	TGTGCCAGCAGCTTACAGGGGCGAAGGACCGGGGAGCTGTTTTTT
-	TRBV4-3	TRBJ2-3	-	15	CASSQEGSRADTQYF	TGCGCCAGCAGCCAAGAAGGGAGTAGGGCAGATACGCAGTATTTT
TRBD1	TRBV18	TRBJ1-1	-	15	CASSQGTDVNTEAFF	TGTGCCAGCTCACAAGGGACAGACGTGAACACTGAAGCTTTCTTT
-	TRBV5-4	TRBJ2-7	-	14	CASSLGGAPYEQYF	TGTGCCAGCAGCTTAGGGGGAGCTCCCTACGAGCAGTACTTC
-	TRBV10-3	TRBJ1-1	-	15	CAISGRDGGNTEAFF	TGTGCCATCAGTGGGCGGGACGGGGGTAACACTGAAGCTTTCTTT
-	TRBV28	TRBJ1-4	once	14	CASSPPGGGEKLFF	TGTGCCAGCAGTCCCCCCGGGGGTGGAGAAAAACTGTTTTTT
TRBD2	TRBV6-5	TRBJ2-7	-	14	CASSPMGLVYEQYF	TGTGCCAGCAGCCCCATGGGACTAGTGTACGAGCAGTACTTC
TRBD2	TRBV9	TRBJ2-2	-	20	CASSVDVAGVTSGTTGELFF	TGTGCCAGCAGCGTAGACGTAGCAGGGGTGACTAGCGGGACCACCGGGGAGCTGTTTTTT
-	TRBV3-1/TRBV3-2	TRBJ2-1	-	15	CASSQDDFSYNEQFF	TGTGCCAGCAGCCAAGATGACTTTTCCTACAATGAGCAGTTCTTC
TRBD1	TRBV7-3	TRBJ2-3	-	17	CASSAVAGTGGADTQYF	TGTGCCAGCAGCGCCGTAGCCGGGACAGGGGGAGCGGATACGCAGTATTTT
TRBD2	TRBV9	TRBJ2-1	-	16	CASSVGLADSYNEQFF	TGTGCCAGCAGCGTAGGACTAGCGGATTCCTACAATGAGCAGTTCTTC
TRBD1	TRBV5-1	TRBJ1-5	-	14	CASSVGQGEQPQHF	TGCGCCAGCAGCGTGGGACAGGGCGAACAGCCCCAGCATTTT
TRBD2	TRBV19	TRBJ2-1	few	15	CASSRQGLAGGEQFF	TGTGCCAGTAGTAGGCAAGGACTAGCGGGAGGTGAGCAGTTCTTC
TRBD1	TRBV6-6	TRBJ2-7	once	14	CASRRGQGLDEQYF	TGTGCCAGCCGGCGGGGACAGGGGTTGGACGAGCAGTACTTC
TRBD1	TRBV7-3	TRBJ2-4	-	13	CASSLEQGNIQYF	TGTGCCAGCAGCTTAGAACAGGGGAACATTCAGTACTTC
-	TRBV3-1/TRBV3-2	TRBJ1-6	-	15	CASSQVRGGDSPLHF	TGTGCCAGCAGCCAAGTCCGGGGGGGAGATTCACCCCTCCACTTT
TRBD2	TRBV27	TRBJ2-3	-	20	CASRQTSGRAGSVSTDTQYF	TGTGCCAGCAGACAGACTAGCGGGAGGGCGGGTTCCGTTAGCACAGATACGCAGTATTTT
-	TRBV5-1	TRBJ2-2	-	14	CASSLVQNTGELFF	TGCGCCAGCAGCTTGGTACAGAACACCGGGGAGCTGTTTTTT
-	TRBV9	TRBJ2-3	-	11	CASSGGGAQYF	TGTGCCAGCAGCGGCGGAGGTGCGCAGTATTTT
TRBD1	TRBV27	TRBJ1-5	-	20	CASSLKGHGTGGKYGQPQHF	TGTGCCAGCAGTTTAAAAGGTCACGGGACAGGGGGTAAATATGGCCAGCCCCAGCATTTT